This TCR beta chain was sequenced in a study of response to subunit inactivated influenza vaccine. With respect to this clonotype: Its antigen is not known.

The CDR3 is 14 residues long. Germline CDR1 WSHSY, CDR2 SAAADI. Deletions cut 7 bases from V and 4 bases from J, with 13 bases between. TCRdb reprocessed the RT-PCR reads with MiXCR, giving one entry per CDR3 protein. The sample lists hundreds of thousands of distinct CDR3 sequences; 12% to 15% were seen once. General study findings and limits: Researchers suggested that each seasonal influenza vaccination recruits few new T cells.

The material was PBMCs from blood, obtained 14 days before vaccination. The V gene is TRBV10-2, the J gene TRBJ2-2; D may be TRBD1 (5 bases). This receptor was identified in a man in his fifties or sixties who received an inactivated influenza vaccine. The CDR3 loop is CASTTQGPTGELFF. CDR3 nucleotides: TGCGCCAGCACCACCCAGGGCCCCACCGGGGAGCTGTTTTTT.